This TCR beta chain was captured in a study of T cell clonotyping in hematopoietic cell transplantation. Germline V gene data show CDR1 as SGHTA and CDR2 as FQGTGA. The germline V and J ends were trimmed by 8 bases and 0 bases, with 10 bases remaining between them. This CDR3 is built from 13 residues. Samples: about 28 days before transplant, then days 30, 100 and 180 after. About this clone itself: Its antigen is not known.

General observations from the study: Recipient TCR diversity dropped after transplant; expanded clonotypes rose from day 30 to 180. Broader posttransplant TCR repertoire diversity was predicted by graft donor and pretransplant recipient Inverse Simpson Index values. Few recipient clonotypes overlapped donors; over 95% were de novo at given depth.

TCRdb keeps only in-frame clones here, not all; method: immunoSEQ multiplex PCR. The table includes more than 3,000 clones, 79% detected once. The chain combines TRBV7-3 with TRBJ1-1; D is uncertain. The TCR was taken from a female patient aged 50-59 years who had an allogeneic stem cell transplant from an unrelated donor, so the T cells may come from the graft donor. Some clones in this sample may be carry-over from other donors' samples. This material consisted of peripheral blood mononuclear cells, taken at the time of graft-versus-host disease after allogeneic stem cell transplant. The CDR3: CASSLHMNTEAFF. The CDR3 DNA follows: TGTGCCAGCTCACTTCACATGAACACTGAAGCTTTCTTT. Using reference TRBV7-3 and TRBJ1-1 for the parts outside the CDR3, the full variable domain is GAGVSQTPSNKVTEKGKYVELRCDPISGHTALYWYRQSLGQGPEFLIYFQGTGAADDSGLPNDRFFAVRPEGSVSTLKIQRTERGDSAVYLCASSLHMNTEAFFGQGTRLTVV.